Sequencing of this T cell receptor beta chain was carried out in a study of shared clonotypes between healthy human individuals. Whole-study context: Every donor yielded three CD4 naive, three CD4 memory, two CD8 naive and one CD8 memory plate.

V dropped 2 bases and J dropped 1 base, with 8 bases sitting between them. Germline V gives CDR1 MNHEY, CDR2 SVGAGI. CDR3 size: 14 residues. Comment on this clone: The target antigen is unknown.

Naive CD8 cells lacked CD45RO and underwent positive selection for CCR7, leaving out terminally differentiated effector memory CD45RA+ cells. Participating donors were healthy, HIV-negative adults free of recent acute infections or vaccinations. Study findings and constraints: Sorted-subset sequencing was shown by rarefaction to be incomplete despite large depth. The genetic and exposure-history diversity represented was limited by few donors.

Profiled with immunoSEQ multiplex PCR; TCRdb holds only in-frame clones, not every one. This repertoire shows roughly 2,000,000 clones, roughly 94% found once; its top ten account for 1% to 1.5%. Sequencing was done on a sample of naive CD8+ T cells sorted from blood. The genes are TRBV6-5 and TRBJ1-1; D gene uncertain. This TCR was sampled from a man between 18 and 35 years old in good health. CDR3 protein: CASSYDHRNTEAFF. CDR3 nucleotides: TGTGCCAGCAGTTACGACCACAGGAACACTGAAGCTTTCTTT.